These T cell receptor beta chains were read from a single sample in a study of T cells in Graves' hyperthyroidism and ophthalmopathy. TCRdb analysed the multiplex PCR reads with MiXCR anew, one entry per CDR3 protein. The data show 450,000 to 600,000 distinct CDR3 sequences, less than 20% seen once. Sequenced material: blood. The receptors originated from a middle-aged man with Graves' ophthalmopathy. CDR3s include the opening cysteine and the closing phenylalanine or tryptophan. A D gene is named only where the DNA matches it firmly. The listing skips clone size in some rows; elsewhere it reads once, few, many or a size class.

many,TRBJ1-2,TRBV12-3/TRBV12-4,-,TGTGCCAGCAGAACTACTCAGGACTATGGCTACACCTTC,CASRTTQDYGYTF
-,TRBJ1-5,TRBV13,-,TGTGCCAGCCGAAGAAAGAGCAATCAGCCCCAGCATTTT,CASRRKSNQPQHF
many,TRBJ1-3,TRBV12-3/TRBV12-4,-,TGTGCCAGCAGTTTCGCCGGTTTAGGGACGGATGTTGGAAACACCATATATTTT,CASSFAGLGTDVGNTIYF
-,TRBJ2-4,TRBV12-3/TRBV12-4,TRBD2,TGTGCCAGCCAACGCGGGGGGCACATTCAGTACTTC,CASQRGGHIQYF
-,TRBJ2-5,TRBV30,TRBD2,TGTGCCTGGAGTCGCCCCCGGACTAGCGGGGGAGTGGAGACCCAGTACTTC,CAWSRPRTSGGVETQYF
-,TRBJ1-1,TRBV7-9,-,TGTGCCAGCAGCGCCCGATTCGGGCTCTGGGACACTGAAGCTTTCTTT,CASSARFGLWDTEAFF
-,TRBJ2-3,TRBV13,TRBD2,TGTGCCAGCAACTCGGGGGGGCCAGCAGATACGCAGTATTTT,CASNSGGPADTQYF
many,TRBJ2-3,TRBV5-1,-,TGCGCCAGCAGCTTGGCCGATGCCGCGGGGGATACGCAGTATTTT,CASSLADAAGDTQYF
many,TRBJ2-7,TRBV7-9,TRBD2,TGTGCCAGCAGCTTAGTCGGGGCTAGCGGGGTCCGAAGCGAGCAGTACTTC,CASSLVGASGVRSEQYF
-,TRBJ2-7,TRBV5-1,-,TGCGCCAGCAGCCTACGACACTCCGCCTACGAGCAGTACTTC,CASSLRHSAYEQYF
many,TRBJ1-1,TRBV20-1,TRBD1,TGCAGTTCAAACAGGGGATCCATGAACACTGAAGCTTTCTTT,CSSNRGSMNTEAFF
-,TRBJ2-5,TRBV20-1,-,TGCAGTGCTAGGCGGGGCGGGGTGGAGACCCAGTACTTC,CSARRGGVETQYF
-,TRBJ2-1,TRBV6-1,TRBD1,TGTGCCAGCAGTGCGGACAGGGTTCCCTACAATGAGCAGTTCTTC,CASSADRVPYNEQFF
few,TRBJ2-1,TRBV6-2/TRBV6-3,TRBD2,TGTGCCAGCAGTTACGGTGGGGGGATAGCGGGGATTAACAATGAGCAGTTCTTC,CASSYGGGIAGINNEQFF
few,TRBJ2-1,TRBV7-2,-,TGTGCCAGCACCCTCCAGGGGCTAGCCTCCAATGAGCAGTTCTTC,CASTLQGLASNEQFF
-,TRBJ2-3,TRBV4-2,TRBD2,TGTGCCAGCAGCCAAGGACTAGCGGGAGTCGAAGATACGCAGTATTTT,CASSQGLAGVEDTQYF
-,TRBJ2-7,TRBV4-3,-,TGCGCCAGCAGCCATTTTAGGGGCTACGAGCAGTACTTC,CASSHFRGYEQYF
-,TRBJ2-3,TRBV12-3/TRBV12-4,TRBD1,TGTGCCAGCAGTTTAAGAGACAGGGTGGGTACAGATACGCAGTATTTT,CASSLRDRVGTDTQYF
-,TRBJ2-7,TRBV20-1,-,TGCAGTGCTGAGGACGGGGGCCTCTCCTACGAGCAGTACTTC,CSAEDGGLSYEQYF
-,TRBJ2-1,TRBV20-1,TRBD2,TGCAGTGCGAGACTAGCGAACTACAATGAGCAGTTCTTC,CSARLANYNEQFF
few,TRBJ1-2,TRBV9,-,TGTGCCAGCAAGAGTTCTGGGACCGTTGATGCTAACTATGGCTACACCTTC,CASKSSGTVDANYGYTF
many,TRBJ2-3,TRBV20-1,TRBD2,TGCAGTGCTCCTCTAGCGGGGGGATCAGATACGCAGTATTTT,CSAPLAGGSDTQYF
many,TRBJ2-7,TRBV7-2,-,TGTGCCAGCAGCTTAGAGGCCCCGGGATACGAGCAGTACTTC,CASSLEAPGYEQYF
many,TRBJ1-5,TRBV12-3/TRBV12-4,-,TGTGCCAGCAGTTTAGGGGGTGCTACTAGCAATCAGCCCCAGCATTTT,CASSLGGATSNQPQHF
-,TRBJ1-2,TRBV7-9,-,TGTGCCAGCAGCTTAGCTCTAAACACGTGGGGAGAGGATGGCTACACCTTC,CASSLALNTWGEDGYTF
many,TRBJ1-1,TRBV30,-,TGTGCCTGGACTCATTCGAACACTGAAGCTTTCTTT,CAWTHSNTEAFF
-,TRBJ2-7,TRBV7-8,-,TGTGCCTGCAGCCCTTCTGGGACCATCTACGAGCAGTACTTC,CACSPSGTIYEQYF
-,TRBJ2-3,TRBV27,TRBD2,TGTGCCAGCAGTTTAATAAGTCGCGGGAGTCTAACAGATACGCAGTATTTT,CASSLISRGSLTDTQYF
once,TRBJ1-6,TRBV6-1,-,TGTGCCAGCAGTCGTGATCTCTATAATTCACCCCTCCACTTT,CASSRDLYNSPLHF
few,TRBJ2-1,TRBV19,-,TGTGCCAGTAGTACCCGAACAGGGTTCGACAATGAGCAGTTCTTC,CASSTRTGFDNEQFF
-,TRBJ2-5,TRBV28,-,TGTGCCAGCAGTTTCCAGGTACCGAAAAAAGAGACCCAGTACTTC,CASSFQVPKKETQYF
-,TRBJ2-1,TRBV20-1,-,TGCAGTGCTAGAGCTTCCCCCGGGACTGACAATGAGCAGTTCTTC,CSARASPGTDNEQFF
many,TRBJ2-7,TRBV6-2/TRBV6-3,TRBD2,TGTGCCAGCAGTCTAGGACTAGCGCCGGACGAGCAGTACTTC,CASSLGLAPDEQYF
many,TRBJ1-2,TRBV11-2,TRBD1,TGTGCCAGCAGCTTAAACCGGGGACAGGCCTATGGCTACACCTTC,CASSLNRGQAYGYTF
many,TRBJ2-7,TRBV2,TRBD2,TGTGCCAGCAGCTACGCCCTTAGCGGGGGGGCCTACGAGCAGTACTTC,CASSYALSGGAYEQYF
many,TRBJ2-3,TRBV29-1,-,TGCAGCGTTGAATCGCAGGGAGCAGATACGCAGTATTTT,CSVESQGADTQYF
few,TRBJ2-7,TRBV12-3/TRBV12-4,-,TGTGCCAGCAGTTTACAGGTACCGCTGTCCTCCTACGAGCAGTACTTC,CASSLQVPLSSYEQYF
many,TRBJ1-2,TRBV9,-,TGTGCCAGCAGCGTAGGCCCAGGAAACTATGGCTACACCTTC,CASSVGPGNYGYTF